This T cell receptor (beta chain) was recovered during a study of read filtering for tumor transcriptome and immune sequencing. Overall study: Mean patient age was roughly 66 years, range 47 to 80; 16 to 20 male, 14 female. Study-wide findings and caveats: The sorted CD138-negative fraction was a mixed bone marrow immune population, not purified T cells. Even smaller IR-seq throughput identified most shared clonotypes.

This library used about 360 ng RNA and molecular barcoded adaptors spanning alpha/delta and beta/gamma chains. TCRdb used MiXCR to reprocess the reads, holding one entry per CDR3 protein. The data contain fewer than 100,000 distinct CDR3 sequences, roughly an eighth of them singletons. A note on this clonotype: Its antigen is not known. At one boundary the junction diverges from the germline segment, which might be a read error.

Bone marrow was sampled from every patient at the time of active disease. This CDR3 has 13 amino acids. Germline V gene data show CDR1 as MNHEY and CDR2 as SVGEGT. The TCR sequence derives from a donor aged 40 or older with multiple myeloma. Source material: a population of CD138-negative cells sorted from bone marrow. The chain recombines TRBV6-2 or TRBV6-3 with TRBJ2-7; no firm D call. Written as DNA, the CDR3 is TGTGCCAGCAGATCCGGAACCACCTACGGGCAGTACTTC. Translation: CASRSGTTYGQYF.